This T cell receptor beta chain originates from a study of pediatric ulcerative colitis. The CDR3 is made up of 17 amino acids. Generated by immunoSEQ multiplex PCR, the TCRdb table keeps only in-frame clones and is missing some. The data contain about 64,000 clones, 70% to 80% of them singletons. V and J are TRBV21-1 and TRBJ2-7; the table names TRBD1, a call not compared with the DNA. TRBV21-1 counts as a pseudogene. The TCR sequence derives from a boy between 10 and 17 years old with moderate ulcerative colitis. The source material was blood. CDR3 sequence (DNA): TGTGCCAGCAGCAAAGAACGACAGGGGCGAAGGAGGTACGAGCAGTACTTC. Its translation: CASSKERQGRRRYEQYF.